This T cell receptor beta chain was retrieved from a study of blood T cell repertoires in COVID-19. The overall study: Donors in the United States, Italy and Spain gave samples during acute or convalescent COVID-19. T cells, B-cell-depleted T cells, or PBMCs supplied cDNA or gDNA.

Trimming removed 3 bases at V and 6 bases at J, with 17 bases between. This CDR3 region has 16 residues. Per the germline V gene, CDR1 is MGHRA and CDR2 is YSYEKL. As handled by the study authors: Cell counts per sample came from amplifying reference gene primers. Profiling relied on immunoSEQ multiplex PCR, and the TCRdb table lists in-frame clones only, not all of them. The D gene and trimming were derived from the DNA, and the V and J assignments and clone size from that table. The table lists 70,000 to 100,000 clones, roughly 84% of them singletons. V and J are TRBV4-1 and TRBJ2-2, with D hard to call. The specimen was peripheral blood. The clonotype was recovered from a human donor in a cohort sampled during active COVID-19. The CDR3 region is CASSQPTDSPAGELFF. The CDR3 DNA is TGCGCCAGCAGCCAGCCGACCGATAGCCCGGCCGGGGAGCTGTTTTTT.